Shown below are 13 T cell receptor beta chains from a single sample sequenced in a study of liver allograft versus peripheral blood T cells. Study-level information: Transplanted livers and recipients' peripheral blood had their T cell receptor repertoires compared.

TCRdb re-derived calls from the reads in MiXCR, one entry per CDR3 protein. This sample carries roughly 9,200 distinct CDR3 sequences, approximately 15% of them seen once, and the ten largest clones take 1.5% to 2%. The source is a human patient who had a liver transplant. Certain T cells may be donor cells from the graft.

In its sample, this clonotype is medium-sized. The CDR3 protein is CASSPVEGARTEAFF. The CDR3 DNA reads TGTGCCAGCTCGCCTGTGGAGGGGGCCAGGACTGAAGCTTTCTTT. This chain uses TRBV18 with TRBJ1-1, with 7 bases lining up with TRBD1. CDR1 and CDR2 (germline): KGHSH, LQKENI. The CDR3 is 15 amino acids. Losses at the gene ends were 6 bases for V and 5 bases for J; bases not matched to a gene: 12.

V is TRBV5-4 and J is TRBJ1-2; D remains unclear. The CDR3 spans 12 residues. Germline V gene lookup returns CDR1 SGHNT and CDR2 YYREEE (reference sequence). Trimming shortened V by 0 bases and J by 4 bases, and 4 bases separated the two germline ends. The CDR3 here is CASSLESYGYTF. In DNA form, the CDR3 reads TGTGCCAGCAGCTTGGAAAGCTATGGCTACACCTTC.

The rearrangement links TRBV9 to TRBJ2-3, with D possibly being TRBD1 or TRBD2 (5 bases each). CDR1 is SGDLS, CDR2 YYNGEE, per germline. V was trimmed by 3 bases and J by 1 base, leaving 15 bases between them. The CDR3 runs 16 residues. The CDR3 reads CASSEGPGPRTDTQYF. In DNA form, the CDR3 reads TGTGCCAGCAGCGAGGGCCCGGGGCCCCGCACAGATACGCAGTATTTT.

In its sample, this clonotype ranks as medium-sized. This rearrangement joins TRBV18 to TRBJ1-2; D remains ambiguous. Germline CDR1 is KGHSH and CDR2 is LQKENI. V lost 4 bases, J lost 3 bases, and 12 bases lay in between. CDR3 size: 14 residues. The CDR3 sequence: CASSRGGPDYGYTF. DNA for the CDR3: TGTGCCAGCTCACGCGGCGGACCCGACTATGGCTACACCTTC.

This clonotype was counted between two and nine times. This chain links TRBV27 with TRBJ2-1, with 11 bases matching TRBD2. Unmatched junction bases numbered 5, after V lost 4 bases and J lost 6 bases. This CDR3 comprises 15 residues. Per the germline V gene, CDR1 is MNHEY and CDR2 is SMNVEV (reference sequence). The CDR3 nucleotides read TGTGCCAGCAGTTCCCCTAGCGGGGGGCGCAATGAGCAGTTCTTC. Amino acid sequence: CASSSPSGGRNEQFF.

This clonotype was detected a few times. This chain links TRBV11-2 with TRBJ2-7; 7 nucleotides agree with TRBD2. The CDR3 sequence is 15 residues long. J lost 5 bases, V lost 2 bases, and 9 bases had no gene match. Germline V lookup: CDR1 SGHAT, CDR2 FQNNGV. DNA for the CDR3: TGTGCCAGCAGCTTACGGGGGGTCAGTTGGGACGAGCAGTACTTC. Its protein is CASSLRGVSWDEQYF.

The chain joins TRBV9 to TRBJ1-1; no clear D. Germline V gene sequence: CDR1 SGDLS, CDR2 YYNGEE. This CDR3 has 16 amino acids. The V gene lost 4 bases and the J gene lost 2 bases, with 18 bases spanning the gap. The CDR3 loop is CASSISGNSPNTEAFF. CDR3 in DNA: TGTGCCAGCAGCATCAGCGGGAACAGTCCCAACACTGAAGCTTTCTTT. Looking up the rest from reference TRBV9 and TRBJ1-1 gives the full variable domain: DSGVTQTPKHLITATGQRVTLRCSPRSGDLSVYWYQQSLDQGLQFLIQYYNGEERAKGNILERFSAQQFPDLHSELNLSSLELGDSALYFCASSISGNSPNTEAFFGQGTRLTVV.

Many counts were recorded for this clonotype. The chain recombines TRBV27 with TRBJ2-6; D is undetermined. CDR3 length: 13 residues. V lost 3 bases, J lost 0 bases, and 0 bases lay in between. The germline V gene has CDR1 MNHEY and CDR2 SMNVEV (reference sequence). DNA for the CDR3: TGTGCCAGCAGTTTCTCTGGGGCCAACGTCCTGACTTTC. Translating it yields CASSFSGANVLTF.

In its sample, this clonotype ranks as medium-sized. The chain carries TRBV6-5 and TRBJ1-2; 7 bases are shared with TRBD1. CDR3 length: 14 residues. Per the germline V gene, CDR1 is MNHEY and CDR2 is SVGAGI. After removal of 6 bases from V and 4 bases from J, the junction contained 8 bases not matched to a gene. CDR3 sequence reads: CASSSDRTFYGYTF. The CDR3 region has the DNA TGTGCCAGCAGCTCGGACAGGACTTTCTATGGCTACACCTTC.

This clonotype is categorized as medium-sized. The genes are TRBV18 and TRBJ2-7; possibly TRBD1 for D (5 bases). CDR3 length: 13 residues. Deletions cut 4 bases from V and 2 bases from J, with 9 bases between. Per the germline V gene, CDR1 is KGHSH and CDR2 is LQKENI. The CDR3 is CASSLRQTYEQYF. In nucleotides, the CDR3 is TGTGCCAGCTCACTTCGACAGACCTACGAGCAGTACTTC.

The chain is built from TRBV19 and TRBJ2-5, with D uncertain. This CDR3 is built from 11 residues. Germline V lookup: CDR1 LNHDA, CDR2 SQIVND (reference sequence). V was clipped by 4 bases and J by 3 bases, with 3 bases between them. The CDR3 DNA reads as TGTGCCAGTAGTAAAGAAGAGACCCAGTACTTC. It translates to CASSKEETQYF.

This CDR3 is CASSQGTGRNTEAFF. CDR3 bases: TGTGCCAGCAGCCAAGGGACAGGGAGGAATACTGAAGCTTTCTTT. The chain is built from TRBV3-1 and TRBJ1-1; 8 bases agree with TRBD1. Per germline, CDR1 LGHDT and CDR2 YNNKEL (reference sequence). Losses at the gene ends were 1 base for V and 5 bases for J; bases not matched to a gene: 6. The CDR3 is 15 amino acids.

This clonotype was seen repeatedly, ten times or more. V gene TRBV19 combines with J gene TRBJ1-1; 7 nucleotides match TRBD1. Germline CDR1 is LNHDA and CDR2 is SQIVND (reference sequence). This CDR3 has 15 amino acids. Trimming removed 5 bases from V and 4 bases from J; junction bases left unmatched: 10. The CDR3 nucleotides read TGTGCCAGTAGTCAGGACAGGCGGGGGGGCACTGAAGCTTTCTTT. It translates to CASSQDRRGGTEAFF.